This T cell receptor (beta chain) stems from a study of T-cell memory formation after mild COVID-19. Using constant-segment primers, 5'RACE produced TCR alpha and TCR beta cDNA libraries carrying sample barcodes and UMIs. TCRdb re-derived calls from the 5' RACE reads in MiXCR, one entry per CDR3 protein. The profile shows some 350,000 distinct CDR3 sequences, 15% of them singletons. CDR1 and CDR2 from the germline V gene are SGHVS and FNYEAQ. After removal of 1 base from V and 1 base from J, the junction contained 8 bases not matched to a gene. This CDR3 is 18 amino acids long. The sequence was collected from a man between 18 and 35 years old who had mild COVID-19 (a few samples of this study predate the infection). Cell type and time point are not known. This rearrangement joins TRBV7-6 to TRBJ2-1, with 9 bases aligning to TRBD2. Source material: PBMCs or a T cell subset sorted from them (not recorded which). CDR3 bases: TGTGCCAGCAGCTTAGTTTCCAGCGGGAGGTCTTCCTACAATGAGCAGTTCTTC. Translating gives CASSLVSSGRSSYNEQFF.